This section outlines one T cell receptor beta chain sequence together with its context. The CDR3 extends over 16 amino acids. The V gene's germline CDR1 is MNHNY and CDR2 SVGAGI (reference sequence). The germline V and J ends were trimmed by 7 bases and 5 bases, with 24 bases remaining between them. Profiling relied on immunoSEQ multiplex PCR, and the TCRdb table lists in-frame clones only, not all of them. The table includes under 85,000 clones, around 73% detected once. The sample is drawn from a study of PD-1 blockade in mismatch repair-deficient tumors. This clonotype was obtained from an adult with mismatch repair-deficient cancer. The chain couples TRBV6-6 to TRBJ2-7, with D possibly TRBD2 on 6 matching bases. The input for sequencing was peripheral blood, taken 2 weeks after starting pembrolizumab. The DNA for the CDR3 is TGTGCCAGCACCCCCATGCGGGATAGAGGGAGCCACGAGCAGTACTTC. Translation gives CASTPMRDRGSHEQYF.